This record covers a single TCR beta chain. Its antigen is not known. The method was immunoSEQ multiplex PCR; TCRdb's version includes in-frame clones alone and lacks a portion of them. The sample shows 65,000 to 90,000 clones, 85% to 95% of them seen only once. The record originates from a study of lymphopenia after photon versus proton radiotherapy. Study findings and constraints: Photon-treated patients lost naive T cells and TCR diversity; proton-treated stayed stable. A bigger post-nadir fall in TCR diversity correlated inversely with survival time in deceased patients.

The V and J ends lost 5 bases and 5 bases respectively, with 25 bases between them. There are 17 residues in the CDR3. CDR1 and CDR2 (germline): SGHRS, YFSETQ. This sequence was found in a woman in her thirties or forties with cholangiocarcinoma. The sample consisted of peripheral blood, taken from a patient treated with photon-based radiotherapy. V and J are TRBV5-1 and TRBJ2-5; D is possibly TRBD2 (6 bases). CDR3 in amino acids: CASRGVATAGSRETQYF. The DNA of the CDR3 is TGCGCCAGCAGGGGCGTCGCCACCGCGGGGTCGAGGGAGACCCAGTACTTC.